A single sample gave rise to the 10 T cell receptor beta chains below, sequenced in a study of blood T cell repertoires in COVID-19. Data came from immunoSEQ multiplex PCR; TCRdb stores just in-frame clones and leaves some out. There are 200,000 to 300,000 clones in the sample; roughly 88% occur only once, and around 2.5% lies in the top ten. Sequencing was performed on PBMCs or T cells enriched from blood (not recorded which). The source is a woman between 40 and 50 years old with acute COVID-19.

This chain links TRBV6-5 with TRBJ1-2; 11 bases line up with TRBD1. V was clipped by 2 bases and J by 4 bases; unmatched bases: 3. CDR3 length: 15 amino acids. Germline assignment: CDR1 MNHEY and CDR2 SVGAGI. The CDR3 nucleotides read TGTGCCAGCAGTTACCGAGGACAGGGGGCCTATGGCTACACCTTC. Translated: CASSYRGQGAYGYTF.

This chain connects TRBV2 to TRBJ1-4; 9 bases map to TRBD1. V was pared by 4 bases and J by 8 bases, with 5 bases of the junction left unmatched. The CDR3 has 14 amino acids. In germline, CDR1 is SNHLY, CDR2 FYNNEI. This CDR3 is CASSGGGQGEKLFF. DNA for the CDR3: TGTGCCAGCAGTGGAGGAGGACAGGGGGAAAAACTGTTTTTT.

The chain has TRBV24-1 and TRBJ2-3; 7 nucleotides agree with TRBD2. CDR1 and CDR2 (germline): KGHDR, SFDVKD. This CDR3 has 14 residues. V lost 7 bases, J lost 2 bases, and 5 bases stayed unmatched. CDR3 nucleotides: TGTGCCACCAGCCGCGGGGGTAACACAGATACGCAGTATTTT. Translation: CATSRGGNTDTQYF.

This clone was observed a few times. The J gene is TRBJ1-1, the V gene TRBV4-3; D is uncertain. V gave up 0 bases and J gave up 4 bases, with 12 bases separating them. CDR3 length equals 15 residues. Germline lookup yields CDR1 LGHNA and CDR2 YSLEER. CDR3 region: CASSQEARGGTEAFF. The CDR3 nucleotides read TGCGCCAGCAGCCAAGAAGCCCGGGGAGGCACTGAAGCTTTCTTT.

The chain is built from TRBV5-8 and TRBJ2-5; D is perhaps TRBD2 (5 bases). V dropped 0 bases and J dropped 4 bases, with 10 bases sitting between them. The CDR3 runs to 14 residues. From germline, CDR1 is SGHTS and CDR2 YDEGEE. Here the CDR3 reads CASSLGGRRETQYF. The CDR3 nucleotides are TGTGCCAGCAGCTTGGGAGGGAGACGAGAGACCCAGTACTTC. Full variable domain (remainder filled in from reference TRBV5-8 and TRBJ2-5): EAGVTQSPTHLIKTRGQQATLRCSPISGHTSVYWYQQALGLGLQFLLWYDEGEERNRGNFPPRFSGRQFPNYSSELNVNALELEDSALYLCASSLGGRRETQYFGPGTRLLVL.

This chain connects TRBV20-1 to TRBJ1-5, with D maybe TRBD1 (6 bases). The V end was cut by 3 bases, the J end by 5 bases, with 14 bases between. The CDR3 spans 14 residues. CDR1 is DFQATT, CDR2 SNEGSKA, per germline (reference sequence). In nucleotides, the CDR3 is TGCAGTGCTAGTTCGGGGGGGCACGATCAGCCCCAGCATTTT. Protein sequence: CSASSGGHDQPQHF.

The chain employs TRBV18 and TRBJ2-5; D call uncertain. This CDR3 region has 16 residues. The germline CDR1 and CDR2 sequences are KGHSH and LQKENI. V was cut by 3 bases and J by 2 bases, with 16 bases left in between. As DNA, the CDR3 is TGTGCCAGCTCACCGCAGTCCCGAACATCACAAGAGACCCAGTACTTC. This gives the protein CASSPQSRTSQETQYF.

The gene calls are TRBV6-2 or TRBV6-3 and TRBJ2-3; D is unclear. The germline V gene encodes CDR1 MNHEY and CDR2 SVGEGT. This CDR3 comprises 11 residues. The V end was cut by 6 bases, the J end by 5 bases, with 6 bases between. The CDR3 bases are TGTGCCAGCAGCAACGGAGATACGCAGTATTTT. This translates into CASSNGDTQYF.

The genes are TRBV12-3 or TRBV12-4 and TRBJ1-5, with D tentatively TRBD1 (6 bases). Trimming left V 6 bases short and J 6 bases short, with 12 bases between. This CDR3 contains 13 residues. CDR3 nucleotides: TGTGCCAGCAGGGGTCAGGGGACTCAGCCCCAGCATTTT. Protein sequence: CASRGQGTQPQHF.

This clone showed up just a few times. The chain joins TRBV7-9 to TRBJ2-3, with 7 bases matching TRBD2. This CDR3 contains 17 residues. The junction had 12 bases not matched to a gene; V was cut back by 4 bases and J by 2 bases. Germline V gene lookup returns CDR1 SEHNR and CDR2 FQNEAQ (reference sequence). CDR3 in DNA: TGTGCCAGCAGCTCAAAAGCGACTAGCCTTTCCACAGATACGCAGTATTTT. This gives the protein CASSSKATSLSTDTQYF.